This T cell receptor (beta chain) was sequenced during a study of blood T cells in healthy people across ages. Study summary: Template switching retrieved approximately one barcoded beta molecule for each two T cells. Study-wide results and caveats: There were more naive CD4+ cells and higher diversity in long-lived donors than in aged donors.

Worth noting for this clonotype: Its antigen is still unknown.

The CDR3 covers 14 residues. From germline, CDR1 is DFQATT and CDR2 SNEGSKA (reference sequence). With a J-beta primer mix and a sample-barcoded 5' primer, a second PCR ran roughly 7 to 11 cycles. TCRdb re-derived calls from the 5' RACE reads in MiXCR, one entry per CDR3 protein. Among about 650,000 distinct CDR3 sequences listed, about 30% were seen once. Every donor gave approximately 10 milliliters of peripheral blood. This TCR was recovered from a woman aged 80 or over in good health. Material for sequencing was blood. The chain is built from TRBV20-1 and TRBJ2-7; D remains unclear. The DNA end favors TRBJ2-5, so the J call may be wrong. CDR3: CSARGEIQAGTQYF. In DNA, the CDR3 is TGCAGTGCTAGAGGCGAGATTCAAGCCGGGACCCAGTACTTC.